This T cell receptor (beta chain) was recorded in a study of cytomegalovirus exposure and HLA in healthy donors. Study as a whole: The 130 or so validation repertoires and the roughly 670 first-cohort repertoires shared a platform, a later analysis reported.

As concerns this clone: As yet, its antigen is unknown.

Assay: immunoSEQ multiplex PCR; the TCRdb copy retains only in-frame clones and omits some. This table has 75,000 to 90,000 clones, almost 97% appearing once. Germline V gene sequence: CDR1 SGHRS, CDR2 YFSETQ. Losses at the gene ends were 5 bases for V and 6 bases for J; bases not matched to a gene: 8. The CDR3 spans 14 residues. Study findings and constraints: In vitro experiments confirmed that three CMV-associated chains were specific for CMV antigens. Published work reported that the classifier diagnosed cytomegalovirus status with high specificity and sensitivity.

The specimen was PBMCs. J is TRBJ2-1 and V is TRBV5-1; 7 nucleotides match TRBD2. This TCR came from a man between 18 and 29 years old in good health and CMV-seropositive. CDR3 nucleotides: TGCGCCAGCAGATCGAGGGAGGGATTCAATGAGCAGTTCTTC. It encodes CASRSREGFNEQFF.